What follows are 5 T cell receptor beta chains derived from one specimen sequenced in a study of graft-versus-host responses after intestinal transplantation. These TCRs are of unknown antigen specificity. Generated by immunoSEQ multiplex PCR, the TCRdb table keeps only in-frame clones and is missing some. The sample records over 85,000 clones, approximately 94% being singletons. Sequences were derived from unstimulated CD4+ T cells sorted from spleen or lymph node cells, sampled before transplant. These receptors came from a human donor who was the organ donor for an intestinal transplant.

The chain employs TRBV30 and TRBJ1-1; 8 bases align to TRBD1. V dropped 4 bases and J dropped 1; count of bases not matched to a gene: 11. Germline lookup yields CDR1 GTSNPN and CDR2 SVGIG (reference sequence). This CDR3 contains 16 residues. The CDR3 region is CAWTDPRTGTNTEAFF. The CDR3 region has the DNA TGTGCCTGGACCGATCCCCGGACAGGGACGAACACTGAAGCTTTCTTT.

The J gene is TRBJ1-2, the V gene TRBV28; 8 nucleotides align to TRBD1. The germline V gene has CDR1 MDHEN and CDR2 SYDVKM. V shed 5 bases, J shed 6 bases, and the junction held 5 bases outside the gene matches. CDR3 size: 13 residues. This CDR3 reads CASSPPDRDGYTF. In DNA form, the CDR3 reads TGTGCCAGCAGTCCACCGGACAGGGATGGCTACACCTTC.

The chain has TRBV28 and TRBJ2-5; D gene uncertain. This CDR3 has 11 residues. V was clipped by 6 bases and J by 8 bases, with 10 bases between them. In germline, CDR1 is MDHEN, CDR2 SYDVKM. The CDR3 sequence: CASSQGPTQYF. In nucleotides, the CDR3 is TGTGCCAGCAGCCAAGGGCCAACCCAGTACTTC.

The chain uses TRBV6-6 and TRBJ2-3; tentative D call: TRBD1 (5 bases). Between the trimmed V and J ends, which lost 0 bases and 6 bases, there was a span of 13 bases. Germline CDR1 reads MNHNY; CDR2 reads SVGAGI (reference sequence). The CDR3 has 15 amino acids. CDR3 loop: CASSYSDSHMDTQYF. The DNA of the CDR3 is TGTGCCAGCAGTTACTCAGACAGCCACATGGATACGCAGTATTTT.

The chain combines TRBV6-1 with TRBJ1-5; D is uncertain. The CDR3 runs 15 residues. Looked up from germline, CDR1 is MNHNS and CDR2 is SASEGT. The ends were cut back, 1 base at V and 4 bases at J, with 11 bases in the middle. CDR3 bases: TGTGCCAGCAGTGAAGTGGGCACGGCAAATCAGCCCCAGCATTTT. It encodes CASSEVGTANQPQHF.